This T cell receptor (beta chain) was sequenced in a study of regulatory T cells in long-lasting Graves disease. Looked up from germline, CDR1 is SGHAT and CDR2 is FQNNGV. The CDR3 is made up of 16 amino acids. The V end was cut by 7 bases, the J end by 7 bases, with 20 bases between. To make TCR beta libraries, researchers used iRepertoire HTBI primers and Arm-PCR of CDR3 regions. TCRdb re-called the multiplex PCR reads through MiXCR, storing one row per CDR3 protein. The sample shows 600,000 to 650,000 distinct CDR3 sequences, 15% to 20% of them seen only once. Regarding this clonotype: Just one base apart from a much larger clone, this may be a read error.

Time point of the sample: newly diagnosed GD, antithyroid drugs for less than 3 months. Extracted RNA from PBMCs served as the source of the TCR library. These data were also filed under a second study, of T cells in Graves' hyperthyroidism and ophthalmopathy. That report notes: RT-PCR in the first round (using the HTBI primer set) targeted the TCR CDR3.

This chain connects TRBV11-2 to TRBJ1-6; a weak D match, TRBD1 (6 bases). Sequenced material: peripheral blood mononuclear cells (PBMCs), taken at new diagnosis, from a patient treated with antithyroid drugs. The TCR originated in a woman aged 25-40 years with Graves disease. CDR3 sequence: CASMIEPGVSNSPLHF. CDR3 bases: TGTGCCAGCATGATCGAACCAGGGGTGTCAAATTCACCCCTCCACTTT.